A single T cell receptor (beta chain) is shown here with its context. Antigen unknown. Amplification used 60 Vbeta primers and 13 Jbeta primers. The data were produced by immunoSEQ multiplex PCR, yet TCRdb's version contains in-frame clones alone and is incomplete. The repertoire holds roughly 120,000 clones, with 75% to 85% as singletons. The data are from a study of cytomegalovirus exposure and HLA in healthy donors. Background on the study: Earlier, fewer than 140 million unique TCR beta sequences were recovered from 170 million or so T cells by an analysis.

Regarding the study as a whole: The majority of TCR sequences were rare, yet some public TCRs appeared in many donors.

The CDR3 totals 15 residues. Germline CDR1 MNHNS, CDR2 SASEGT. V dropped 5 bases and J dropped 2 bases, with 16 bases sitting between them. This sequence joins TRBV6-1 and TRBJ2-7, with a possible D match to TRBD2 (6 bases). The receptor was isolated from a male donor in good health and CMV-seropositive. The source material was PBMCs. CDR3 nucleotide sequence: TGTGCCAGCAGTATTAACACCGGGGGTCCCTACGAGCAGTACTTC. Its translation: CASSINTGGPYEQYF.